The 17 T cell receptor beta chains below all came from one sample that was sequenced in a study of T cell repertoires in ileal Crohn's disease. Sequencing was performed with immunoSEQ multiplex PCR; in TCRdb, only in-frame clones are kept and a portion is missing. The data show approximately 13,000 clones, 60% to 70% seen once. Time point in this sample: neoterminal ileum biopsy at postoperative endoscopy, about 6 months after surgery. Sequenced material: ileal tissue. Receptors originate from an adult with Crohn's disease.

The chain links TRBV10-2 to TRBJ2-3; 10 bases are shared with TRBD2. V shed 6 bases and J 6 bases; nucleotides not matched to a gene: 9. The CDR3 runs 15 residues. CDR1 and CDR2 (germline): WSHSY, SAAADI. In DNA, the CDR3 is TGCGCCAGCAGGAACGGACTAGCGGAGGGGGATACGCAGTATTTT. Its translation is CASRNGLAEGDTQYF.

V and J are TRBV29-1 and TRBJ2-7, with unresolved D. CDR3 length equals 12 residues. Trimming removed 3 bases from V and 0 bases from J, with 6 bases in between. Germline V gene sequence: CDR1 SQVTM, CDR2 ANQGSEA. The CDR3: CSVELPSYEQYF. CDR3 nucleotides: TGCAGCGTTGAGCTGCCCTCCTACGAGCAGTACTTC.

Within the sample, this clone is medium-sized (0.01 to 0.1%). The CDR3 bases are TGTGCCAGCAGTCTTTTAGCGGGGAGCTCCTACAATGAGCAGTTCTTC. Amino acids: CASSLLAGSSYNEQFF. The V call is TRBV27, the J call TRBJ2-1, with 8 positions matching TRBD2. This CDR3 comprises 16 residues. V trimming: 5 bases; J trimming: 0 bases; junction bases outside the gene matches: 6. Looked up from germline, CDR1 is MNHEY and CDR2 is SMNVEV (reference sequence).

This chain joins TRBV27 and TRBJ1-3; TRBD1 is a possible D gene (5 bases). The germline CDR1 and CDR2 sequences are MNHEY and SMNVEV (reference sequence). Trimming took off 8 bases at V and 8 bases at J, with 19 bases between the two ends. CDR3 size: 14 residues. DNA for the CDR3: TGTGCCAGCCAGTCGGCTGGGGGAACTCACACCATATATTTT. Amino acid sequence: CASQSAGGTHTIYF.

This clone occurred a few times. CDR3: CAISGGGGEQYF. CDR3 bases: TGTGCCATCAGTGGCGGGGGAGGCGAGCAGTACTTC. The chain recombines TRBV10-3 with TRBJ2-7; the match to TRBD2 covers 7 bases. The germline V gene encodes CDR1 ENHRY and CDR2 SYGVKD. Unmatched junction bases numbered 3, after V lost 4 bases and J lost 6 bases. The CDR3 consists of 12 residues.

This clone showed up just once. The junction shows a germline mismatch at one end, possibly a read error. This CDR3 is also generated by other DNA sequences in the sample. The genes are TRBV4-1 and TRBJ1-2; TRBD1 matches at 7 bases. This CDR3 spans 13 amino acids. Germline assignment: CDR1 MGHRA and CDR2 YSYEKL. The CDR3 spells CASSPGTALRYTF. The CDR3 bases are TGCGCTAGCAGCCCCGGGACAGCTCTCCGCTACACCTTC.

In this sample, this clone is medium-sized. The rearrangement joins TRBV23-1 to TRBJ1-5; tentative D call: TRBD1 (6 bases). TRBV23-1 carries the ORF label, with uncertain function. V was cut by 5 bases and J by 4 bases, with 15 bases left in between. This CDR3 comprises 15 residues. For the CDR3, the DNA is TGCGCCAGCAGTGAACGACAGGTCGAGAATCAGCCCCAGCATTTT. This sequence encodes CASSERQVENQPQHF.

The V call is TRBV2, the J call TRBJ1-1; D is unclear. Germline CDR1 reads SNHLY; CDR2 reads FYNNEI. Trimming cost V 7 bases and J 4 bases, with 22 bases left between them. CDR3 size: 16 residues. The CDR3 sequence is CASTRERALEGTEAFF. The CDR3 nucleotides read TGTGCCAGCACAAGAGAGCGGGCCCTGGAGGGCACTGAAGCTTTCTTT.

V and J are TRBV7-2 and TRBJ2-5, with D possibly matching TRBD2 (6 bases). Germline loops: CDR1 SGHTA, CDR2 FQGNSA. Trimming stripped 4 bases from V and 5 bases from J, with 14 bases between. The CDR3 covers 14 residues. The CDR3, as DNA: TGTGCCAGCAGCTCGGGACTCACAATGGAGACCCAGTACTTC. This gives the protein CASSSGLTMETQYF.

This clone was observed once. V is TRBV2 and J is TRBJ1-2; no reliable D call. Germline V gives CDR1 SNHLY, CDR2 FYNNEI. V was cut by 8 bases and J by 3 bases, with 10 bases left in between. This CDR3 is built from 12 residues. The CDR3 region has the DNA TGTGCCAGCTCCCCTGGAGACTATGGCTACACCTTC. Its translation is CASSPGDYGYTF. The entire variable domain, with the rest obtained from reference TRBV2 and TRBJ1-2, is as follows: EPEVTQTPSHQVTQMGQEVILRCVPISNHLYFYWYRQILGQKVEFLVSFYNNEISEKSEIFDDQFSVERPDGSNFTLKIRSTKLEDSAMYFCASSPGDYGYTFGSGTRLTVV.

The chain links TRBV19 to TRBJ2-7; unclear D gene. Trimming removed 3 bases at V and 3 bases at J, with 12 bases between. Germline CDR1 is LNHDA and CDR2 is SQIVND (reference sequence). The CDR3 is 14 residues long. CDR3 in DNA: TGTGCCAGTAGTATGGCAGCAGGCCTCTACGAGCAGTACTTC. Protein product: CASSMAAGLYEQYF.

This clone was seen a handful of times. The V and J genes are TRBV7-9 and TRBJ2-3; 7 nucleotides match TRBD2. V lost 8 bases and J lost 1; bases outside the gene matches: 3. This CDR3 has 13 amino acids. CDR1 and CDR2 from the germline V gene are SEHNR and FQNEAQ (reference sequence). The CDR3 DNA follows: TGTGCCAGCCGACTAGCCCGCACAGATACGCAGTATTTT. It yields the protein CASRLARTDTQYF.

This chain uses TRBV7-9 with TRBJ2-3; the D gene is possibly TRBD1 (6 bases). CDR3 length: 13 residues. V lost 4 bases and J 6 bases, leaving 11 bases between the germline ends. Germline values: CDR1 SEHNR, CDR2 FQNEAQ (reference sequence). The CDR3 nucleotides read TGTGCCAGCAGCTCGCAGGGGCACGATACGCAGTATTTT. Protein product: CASSSQGHDTQYF.

This clone was observed a handful of times. The V gene is TRBV27, the J gene TRBJ1-2; a weak D match, TRBD1 (6 bases). Trimming took 4 bases from V and 2 from J, leaving 11 bases between them. CDR1 is MNHEY and CDR2 is SMNVEV in the germline V gene (reference sequence). This CDR3 comprises 14 residues. The CDR3 nucleotides are TGTGCCAGCAGTTATTCTAGGGGGAACTATGGCTACACCTTC. Protein sequence: CASSYSRGNYGYTF.

CDR3 sequence: CASSLNSLMNTEAFF. CDR3 coding DNA: TGCGCCAGCAGCTTGAACAGCTTGATGAACACTGAAGCTTTCTTT. The chain has TRBV5-1 and TRBJ1-1; D unresolved. This CDR3 spans 15 amino acids. Germline CDR1 is SGHRS and CDR2 is YFSETQ. Deletions cut 1 base from V and 0 bases from J, with 10 bases between. The full variable domain, rest sourced from reference TRBV5-1 and TRBJ1-1, is KAGVTQTPRYLIKTRGQQVTLSCSPISGHRSVSWYQQTPGQGLQFLFEYFSETQRNKGNFPGRFSGRQFSNSRSEMNVSTLELGDSALYLCASSLNSLMNTEAFFGQGTRLTVV.

This clone has more than one count but fewer than ten. The V gene is TRBV5-1, the J gene TRBJ2-5, with a tentative D call TRBD1 (6 bases). Germline CDR1 SGHRS, CDR2 YFSETQ. The CDR3 contains 16 residues. V was clipped by 4 bases and J by 0 bases, with 16 bases between them. The CDR3 sequence is CASSPGWQGHQETQYF. The CDR3 bases are TGCGCCAGCAGCCCAGGGTGGCAGGGGCACCAAGAGACCCAGTACTTC. Combining the CDR3 with reference TRBV5-1 and TRBJ2-5 gives the whole variable domain KAGVTQTPRYLIKTRGQQVTLSCSPISGHRSVSWYQQTPGQGLQFLFEYFSETQRNKGNFPGRFSGRQFSNSRSEMNVSTLELGDSALYLCASSPGWQGHQETQYFGPGTRLLVL.

The CDR3 protein is CASGTGHYEQYF. The CDR3 DNA follows: TGTGCCAGCGGGACAGGCCACTACGAGCAGTACTTC. The V call is TRBV6-1, the J call TRBJ2-7; 8 bases align to TRBD1. This CDR3 has 12 amino acids. The V gene's germline CDR1 is MNHNS and CDR2 SASEGT. The V and J ends lost 8 bases and 3 bases, in that order; junction bases with no gene match: 3.